This TCR beta chain derives from a study of CD8 T cells in ankylosing spondylitis. Libraries of TCR beta came from quantitative 5'-RACE with molecular barcodes. MiXCR was run by TCRdb on the 5' RACE reads, yielding one entry per CDR3 protein. The sample yields approximately 25,000 distinct CDR3 sequences, approximately 8% seen once. The CDR3 spans 12 residues. V was cut by 5 bases and J by 1 base, with 5 bases left in between. Germline lookup yields CDR1 SEHNR and CDR2 FQNEAQ (reference sequence). This clonotype originated in a male donor with ankylosing spondylitis or in good health (not recorded which). The chain links TRBV7-9 to TRBJ1-1, with D unclear. Sequences were obtained from blood. The CDR3 protein is CASSNANTEAFF. The CDR3 nucleotides read TGTGCCAGCAGCAATGCGAACACTGAAGCTTTCTTT.